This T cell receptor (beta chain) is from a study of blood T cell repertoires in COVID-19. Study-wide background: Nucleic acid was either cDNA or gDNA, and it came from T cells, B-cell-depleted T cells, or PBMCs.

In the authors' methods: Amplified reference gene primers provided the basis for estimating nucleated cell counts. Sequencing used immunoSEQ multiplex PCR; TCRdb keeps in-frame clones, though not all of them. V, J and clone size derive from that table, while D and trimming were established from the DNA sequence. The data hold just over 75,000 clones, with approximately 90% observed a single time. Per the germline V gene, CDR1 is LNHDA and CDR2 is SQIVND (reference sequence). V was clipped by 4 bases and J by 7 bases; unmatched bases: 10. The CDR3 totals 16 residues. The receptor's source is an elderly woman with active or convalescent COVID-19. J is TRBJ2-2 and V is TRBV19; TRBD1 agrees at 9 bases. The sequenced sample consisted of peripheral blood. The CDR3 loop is CASSNRGRLGFGELFF. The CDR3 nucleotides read TGTGCCAGTAGTAACAGGGGGCGCTTAGGGTTCGGGGAGCTGTTTTTT.